These 30 T cell receptor beta chains were sequenced from one sample in a study of beta chain features in type 1 diabetes. General study results and limits: TCRB CDR3 length was moderately but significantly reduced in all four CD4+ subsets of Type 1 diabetes patients.

The entirety of the isolated RNA underwent reverse transcription, so expressed TCRB transcripts were sequenced. Generated by immunoSEQ multiplex PCR, the TCRdb table keeps only in-frame clones and is missing some. The profile shows 300,000 to 400,000 clones, 8.5% to 10% of them singletons. These TCRs' antigens remain unknown. Source material: central memory CD4+ T cells from blood. These TCRs come from a man aged 30 to 39 with type 1 diabetes.

The V gene is TRBV6-4, the J gene TRBJ2-3, with 9 positions matching TRBD1. The CDR3 totals 14 residues. The germline V gene encodes CDR1 MRHNA and CDR2 SNTAGT. V lost 5 bases to trimming and J lost 6 bases; unmatched junction nucleotides: 6. CDR3 nucleotides: TGTGCCAGCAGTCCCGGGACAGGGAGCGATACGCAGTATTTT. It is translated as CASSPGTGSDTQYF.

This clone appeared a few times. CDR3 loop: CASSMQQARYGYTF. CDR3 DNA: TGTGCCAGCAGTATGCAACAGGCTCGGTATGGCTACACCTTC. The chain recombines TRBV28 with TRBJ1-2, with D perhaps matching TRBD1 (5 bases). Trimming pared 5 bases from V and 5 bases from J, leaving 15 bases between. Germline V lookup: CDR1 MDHEN, CDR2 SYDVKM. This CDR3 has 14 amino acids.

This clone has a handful of counts. The rearrangement uses TRBV11-2 and TRBJ2-2; D is possibly TRBD1 (7 bases). From germline, CDR1 is SGHAT and CDR2 FQNNGV. The CDR3 covers 18 residues. Trimming removed 3 bases from V and 3 bases from J, with 20 bases in between. This chain's CDR3 is CASSLEQGGSVHTGELFF. The CDR3 bases are TGTGCCAGCAGCTTGGAGCAGGGGGGATCGGTACACACCGGGGAGCTGTTTTTT. Based on the CDR3 plus reference TRBV11-2 and TRBJ2-2, the full variable domain is EAGVAQSPRYKIIEKRQSVAFWCNPISGHATLYWYQQILGQGPKLLIQFQNNGVVDDSQLPKDRFSAERLKGVDSTLKIQPAKLEDSAVYLCASSLEQGGSVHTGELFFGEGSRLTVL.

The chain employs TRBV2 and TRBJ2-1; D remains unclear. Trimming removed 7 bases at V and 8 bases at J, with 9 bases between. The CDR3 extends over 11 amino acids. CDR1 and CDR2 from the germline V gene are SNHLY and FYNNEI. CDR3 region: CASTPEDEQFF. CDR3 nucleotides: TGTGCCAGCACCCCCGAGGATGAGCAGTTCTTC.

The sample holds a few counts of this clone. V and J are TRBV11-2 and TRBJ1-2; TRBD1 matches 8 bases. Germline trimming cut 5 bases from V and 5 bases from J; bases unmatched to any gene: 10. Germline V gives CDR1 SGHAT, CDR2 FQNNGV. The CDR3 spans 15 residues. The CDR3 nucleotides are TGTGCCAGCAGCCCAATGGACAGGGTATTGTATGGCTACACCTTC. This codes for CASSPMDRVLYGYTF.

A few counts support this clone. The V gene is TRBV5-1, the J gene TRBJ1-1; D gene uncertain. This CDR3 has 14 residues. CDR1 is SGHRS and CDR2 is YFSETQ in the germline V gene. The V and J ends lost 7 bases and 4 bases respectively, with 17 bases between them. CDR3 region: CASRWGFGTTEAFF. CDR3 in DNA: TGCGCCAGCCGTTGGGGATTCGGAACCACTGAAGCTTTCTTT.

V and J are TRBV30 and TRBJ2-7, with 12 bases that match TRBD1. The V segment lost 4 bases and the J segment 2 bases; nucleotides outside the gene matches: 6. CDR1 is GTSNPN and CDR2 is SVGIG in the germline V gene (reference sequence). The CDR3 sequence is 15 residues long. Here the CDR3 DNA reads TGTGCCTGGACCCGCGGGACAGGGGGCGCCTACGAGCAGTACTTC. Encoded protein: CAWTRGTGGAYEQYF. Full variable domain (missing parts from reference TRBV30 and TRBJ2-7): SQTIHQWPATLVQPVGSPLSLECTVEGTSNPNLYWYRQAAGRGLQLLFYSVGIGQISSEVPQNLSASRPQDRQFILSSKKLLLSDSGFYLCAWTRGTGGAYEQYFGPGTRLTVT.

The chain combines TRBV6-5 with TRBJ2-2, with D perhaps matching TRBD2 (6 bases). This CDR3 region has 16 residues. Germline V gene data show CDR1 as MNHEY and CDR2 as SVGAGI. Trimming left V 2 bases short and J 2 bases short, with 12 bases between. The CDR3 protein is CASSYVGRTNTGELFF. The CDR3 DNA reads TGTGCCAGCAGTTACGTAGGGAGGACAAACACCGGGGAGCTGTTTTTT.

Comment on this clone: Other DNA sequences in this sample translate to the same CDR3. V and J are TRBV18 and TRBJ1-1, with 8 bases matching TRBD1. This CDR3 spans 15 amino acids. Germline V gene data show CDR1 as KGHSH and CDR2 as LQKENI. V lost 2 bases to trimming and J lost 1 base; unmatched junction nucleotides: 3. The CDR3 loop reads CASSPLGQGNTEAFF. CDR3 nucleotide sequence: TGTGCCAGCTCACCATTAGGACAGGGGAACACTGAAGCTTTCTTT. Together with reference TRBV18 and TRBJ1-1, the CDR3 gives the full variable domain: NAGVMQNPRHLVRRRGQEARLRCSPMKGHSHVYWYRQLPEEGLKFMVYLQKENIIDESGMPKERFSAEFPKEGPSILRIQQVVRGDSAAYFCASSPLGQGNTEAFFGQGTRLTVV.

Only a few counts were recorded for this clone. The chain recombines TRBV6-6 with TRBJ1-4; weak D call: TRBD1 (5 bases). The CDR3 runs 13 residues. Per germline, CDR1 MNHNY and CDR2 SVGAGI (reference sequence). The V end lost 8 bases, the J end lost 5 bases, and 12 bases lay between the germline ends. In nucleotides, the CDR3 is TGTGCCAGCGGGCGACAGTCGAATGAAAAACTGTTTTTT. The encoded protein is CASGRQSNEKLFF.

This chain links TRBV10-3 with TRBJ2-7; TRBD1 might be the D (5 bases). Germline-derived CDR1 and CDR2 are ENHRY and SYGVKD. The CDR3 is 16 residues long. The V end was cut by 0 bases, the J end by 0 bases, with 12 bases between. The CDR3: CAISESTDLSSYEQYF. CDR3 bases: TGTGCCATCAGTGAGTCGACAGATCTTTCCTCCTACGAGCAGTACTTC.

This chain links TRBV5-1 with TRBJ2-5, with D possibly called TRBD1 or TRBD2 (5 bases each). The J call may be mistaken, given a closer DNA end match to TRBJ2-7. The CDR3 has 17 amino acids. Germline-derived CDR1 and CDR2 are SGHRS and YFSETQ. The CDR3 protein is CASSLIPVGPSTYEQYF. Here the CDR3 DNA reads TGCGCCAGCAGCTTGATCCCGGTGGGACCCTCTACCTACGAGCAGTACTTC.

The gene calls are TRBV9 and TRBJ1-1, with D unresolved. V lost 4 bases to trimming and J lost 0 bases, with 7 bases between them. Germline V CDR1 and CDR2: SGDLS, YYNGEE. The CDR3 runs 13 residues. Written as DNA, the CDR3 is TGTGCCAGCAGCCCCGACTTGAACACTGAAGCTTTCTTT. This sequence encodes CASSPDLNTEAFF.

The chain combines TRBV25-1 with TRBJ2-3; 9 nucleotides line up with TRBD2. V dropped 6 bases and J dropped 2; count of bases not matched to a gene: 3. This CDR3 is 14 amino acids long. Germline lookup yields CDR1 MGHDK and CDR2 SYGVNS. The CDR3 region is CASRTSGYTDTQYF. The DNA for the CDR3 is TGTGCCAGCAGGACTAGCGGCTACACAGATACGCAGTATTTT.

The genes are TRBV11-3 and TRBJ2-5; D is unresolved. Germline loops: CDR1 SGHNT, CDR2 YENEEA. The V gene lost 4 bases and the J gene lost 0 bases, with 6 bases spanning the gap. This CDR3 has 13 residues. The CDR3 DNA reads TGTGCCAGCAGCTCAACCAACCAAGAGACCCAGTACTTC. Its translation is CASSSTNQETQYF.

A few counts support this clone. The V call is TRBV4-2, the J call TRBJ2-1, with D hard to call. The V gene's germline CDR1 is LGHNA and CDR2 YNFKEQ. V lost 0 bases and J 8 bases, leaving 2 bases between the germline ends. The CDR3 has 11 amino acids. The CDR3 DNA sequence: TGTGCCAGCAGCCAAGAACATGAGCAGTTCTTC. Translated: CASSQEHEQFF.

The J gene is TRBJ1-4, the V gene TRBV6-1; possible D gene TRBD1, 5 bases. This CDR3 contains 15 residues. Between the trimmed V and J ends, which lost 0 bases and 7 bases, there was a span of 12 bases. Germline CDR1 and CDR2: MNHNS and SASEGT. CDR3 in amino acids: CASSEAGGIGEKLFF. CDR3 nucleotides: TGTGCCAGCAGTGAAGCTGGGGGAATTGGTGAAAAACTGTTTTTT.

Only a few counts were recorded for this clone. V gene TRBV10-3 combines with J gene TRBJ2-7, with D unresolved. V was clipped by 11 bases and J by 0 bases, with 8 bases between them. Germline V gives CDR1 ENHRY, CDR2 SYGVKD. There are 11 residues in the CDR3. This CDR3 reads CAARTSYEQYF. In DNA, the CDR3 is TGTGCCGCCCGTACCTCCTACGAGCAGTACTTC.

This clone occurred a few times. Given a far larger clone just one base away, this is likely a sequencing read error. V and J are TRBV23-1 and TRBJ1-4, with D unresolved. TRBV23-1 is annotated as an ORF whose role is uncertain. The CDR3 is 15 residues long. V was clipped by 2 bases and J by 8 bases, with 15 bases between them. The CDR3 nucleotides are TGCGCCAGCAGTCAACAGATGCCTGCGGCGGAAAAACTGTTTTTT. Translated: CASSQQMPAAEKLFF.

The CDR3 DNA sequence: TGTGCCAGAAGCTTAAGGGACGAAAGGGCCAATCAGCCCCAGCATTTT. This gives the protein CARSLRDERANQPQHF. J is TRBJ1-5 and V is TRBV5-3, with D tentatively TRBD1 (5 bases). TRBV5-3 is filed as an ORF, its function uncertain. V gave up 2 bases and J gave up 3 bases, with 15 bases separating them. The CDR3 consists of 16 residues.

The table lists this clone with a few counts. The chain joins TRBV6-6 to TRBJ1-5; D is ambiguous. The germline gives CDR1 MNHNY, CDR2 SVGAGI (reference sequence). This CDR3 spans 14 amino acids. The ends were cut back, 6 bases at V and 5 bases at J, with 14 bases in the middle. The CDR3 DNA is TGTGCCAGCAGCTGGACGGAAGCCTATCAGCCCCAGCATTTT. This encodes CASSWTEAYQPQHF.

Note on this clone: One end of the junction is discordant with germline, which a read error may explain. This chain uses TRBV6-5 with TRBJ2-7; 11 nucleotides line up with TRBD1. There are 13 residues in the CDR3. Germline CDR1 and CDR2: MNHEY and SVGAGI. Here the CDR3 reads CASSMDRGQVQYF. The CDR3 nucleotides read TGCGCCAGCAGTATGGACAGGGGGCAGGTGCAGTACTTC.

The rearrangement links TRBV7-9 to TRBJ1-1, with D possibly TRBD1 on 5 matching bases. With 5 bases removed from V and 6 bases from J, the gap between germline ends came to 16 bases. The CDR3 spans 14 residues. Per the germline V gene, CDR1 is SEHNR and CDR2 is FQNEAQ (reference sequence). This CDR3 is CASSLGRGVPEAFF. The CDR3 nucleotides read TGTGCCAGCAGCCTAGGGCGGGGGGTCCCTGAAGCTTTCTTT.

This clone was seen a handful of times. The chain joins TRBV27 to TRBJ2-1; D not resolved. The germline CDR1 and CDR2 sequences are MNHEY and SMNVEV (reference sequence). The ends were cut back, 3 bases at V and 5 bases at J, with 2 bases in the middle. The CDR3 has 11 amino acids. DNA for the CDR3: TGTGCCAGCAGTTTTAACAATGAGCAGTTCTTC. Translating gives CASSFNNEQFF.

The chain carries TRBV10-3 and TRBJ2-4; D may be TRBD1 (5 bases). With 3 bases removed from V and 5 bases from J, the gap between germline ends came to 8 bases. The CDR3 spans 13 residues. Germline values: CDR1 ENHRY, CDR2 SYGVKD. The CDR3 bases are TGTGCCATCAGTGAAGGGGCTCAAAACATTCAGTACTTC. Amino acids: CAISEGAQNIQYF.

This clone has just one count. A much larger clone sits a single nucleotide away, making a read error possible. This chain links TRBV7-3 with TRBJ2-1; TRBD2 agrees at 11 bases. CDR1 SGHTA and CDR2 FQGTGA come from the germline V gene. Trimming took 5 bases from V and 3 from J; bases not matched to a gene: 3. The CDR3 totals 15 residues. CDR3: CASSPGTSGYNEQFF. The CDR3 region has the DNA TGTGCCAGCAGCCCCGGGACTAGCGGCTACAATGAGCAGTTCTTC.

This chain links TRBV4-2 with TRBJ2-7; 8 bases align to TRBD2. CDR1 LGHNA and CDR2 YNFKEQ come from the germline V gene. The J segment lost 6 bases and the V segment lost 8 bases, leaving 12 bases of the junction unmatched. The CDR3 is 14 amino acids. The CDR3 reads CASAPAGGEREQYF. Written as DNA, the CDR3 is TGTGCCAGCGCCCCTGCGGGGGGCGAACGCGAGCAGTACTTC.

The chain is built from TRBV5-1 and TRBJ2-7; weak D call: TRBD1 (7 bases). There are 15 residues in the CDR3. CDR1 SGHRS and CDR2 YFSETQ come from the germline V gene. V lost 7 bases and J lost 2, with 19 bases in between. The CDR3 DNA is TGCGCCAGCTCTCCACGGGCAGGGGGGACCTACGAGCAGTACTTC. This codes for CASSPRAGGTYEQYF.

Only a few counts were recorded for this clone. The gene calls are TRBV11-2 and TRBJ2-1, with D perhaps TRBD1 (6 bases). Per the germline V gene, CDR1 is SGHAT and CDR2 is FQNNGV. The CDR3 loop spans 11 amino acids. The V gene lost 3 bases and the J gene lost 12 bases, with 9 bases spanning the gap. The DNA for the CDR3 is TGTGCCAGCAGCTTTGGGGGCGGGCAGTTCTTC. Protein: CASSFGGGQFF.

The V call is TRBV18, the J call TRBJ1-3; the match to TRBD1 covers 7 bases. From germline, CDR1 is KGHSH and CDR2 LQKENI. The ends lost 6 bases at V and 4 bases at J; junction bases unmatched: 12. The length of the CDR3 is 16 residues. This CDR3 is CASSRSKTGFGNTIYF. In DNA form, the CDR3 reads TGTGCCAGCTCGCGGTCCAAGACAGGGTTCGGAAACACCATATATTTT.